A single sample is the source of the 14 T cell receptor beta chains below, sequenced in a study of blood T cell repertoires in COVID-19. The method was immunoSEQ multiplex PCR; TCRdb's version includes in-frame clones alone and lacks a portion of them. The sample has some 39,000 clones; 85% to 90% are singletons. The sequenced sample was peripheral blood. These receptors came from a man between 60 and 75 years old with acute or convalescent COVID-19.

The chain uses TRBV5-5 and TRBJ1-6; D is perhaps TRBD1 (6 bases). Trimming shortened V by 4 bases and J by 3 bases, and 11 bases separated the two germline ends. Germline values: CDR1 SGHKS, CDR2 YYEKEE (reference sequence). The CDR3 covers 15 residues. CDR3 nucleotides: TGTGCCAGCAGCCCTGGACAGAACTATAATTCACCCCTCCACTTT. It translates to CASSPGQNYNSPLHF.

The chain couples TRBV19 to TRBJ2-1, with D perhaps TRBD1 (5 bases). V lost 3 bases to trimming and J lost 8 bases, with 20 bases between them. This CDR3 comprises 16 residues. Germline CDR1 and CDR2: LNHDA and SQIVND (reference sequence). The CDR3 spells CASSIGLGRAVDEQFF. Written as DNA, the CDR3 is TGTGCCAGTAGTATTGGTCTCGGCAGGGCAGTAGATGAGCAGTTCTTC.

This chain connects TRBV5-1 to TRBJ2-7; 7 positions match TRBD1. The germline V gene encodes CDR1 SGHRS and CDR2 YFSETQ. J was trimmed by 3 bases and V by 7 bases; bases with no gene match: 13. This CDR3 has 15 amino acids. DNA for the CDR3: TGCGCCAGCCAAATTAACTCGGGACAGATCTACGAGCAGTACTTC. Amino acid sequence: CASQINSGQIYEQYF. Full variable domain (rest looked up from reference TRBV5-1 and TRBJ2-7): KAGVTQTPRYLIKTRGQQVTLSCSPISGHRSVSWYQQTPGQGLQFLFEYFSETQRNKGNFPGRFSGRQFSNSRSEMNVSTLELGDSALYLCASQINSGQIYEQYFGPGTRLTVT.

The chain recombines TRBV6-2 or TRBV6-3 with TRBJ2-7; TRBD1 might be the D (5 bases). The germline V gene has CDR1 MNHEY and CDR2 SVGEGT. V was cut by 2 bases and J by 13 bases, with 9 bases left in between. The CDR3 loop spans 10 amino acids. Here the CDR3 reads CASSYHRFYF. The CDR3 nucleotides read TGTGCCAGCAGTTACCACAGGTTCTACTTC.

The rearrangement links TRBV11-2 to TRBJ1-5, with D possibly matching TRBD1 (5 bases). This CDR3 is built from 14 residues. The V gene lost 5 bases and the J gene lost 4 bases, with 12 bases spanning the gap. Germline V gives CDR1 SGHAT, CDR2 FQNNGV. The CDR3 loop reads CASSPGSVNQPQHF. The CDR3 DNA reads as TGTGCCAGCAGCCCAGGGTCAGTAAATCAGCCCCAGCATTTT.

This chain connects TRBV10-3 to TRBJ2-7; 9 positions agree with TRBD1. This CDR3 is built from 15 residues. With V trimmed by 4 bases and J by 5 bases, 9 bases remained unmatched. The V gene's germline CDR1 is ENHRY and CDR2 SYGVKD. CDR3 in DNA: TGTGCCATCAGTGGGGAACAGGGGGCGGTCCACGAGCAGTACTTC. Translated: CAISGEQGAVHEQYF.

V usage is TRBV5-6 and J usage is TRBJ2-1, with 15 positions matching TRBD2. Germline assignment: CDR1 SGHDT and CDR2 YYEEEE. This CDR3 has 16 amino acids. With V trimmed by 0 bases and J by 8 bases, 3 bases remained unmatched. The CDR3 region is CASSLGTSGRGDEQFF. The CDR3 bases are TGTGCCAGCAGCTTGGGGACTAGCGGGAGGGGGGATGAGCAGTTCTTC. Based on the CDR3 plus reference TRBV5-6 and TRBJ2-1, the full variable domain is DAGVTQSPTHLIKTRGQQVTLRCSPKSGHDTVSWYQQALGQGPQFIFQYYEEEERQRGNFPDRFSGHQFPNYSSELNVNALLLGDSALYLCASSLGTSGRGDEQFFGPGTRLTVL.

The count of this clone is one. The CDR3: CASRRGIGEKLFF. The CDR3 DNA is TGTGCCAGTAGACGGGGGATCGGTGAAAAACTGTTTTTT. V gene TRBV28 combines with J gene TRBJ1-4, with a weak D call TRBD1 (5 bases). CDR1 is MDHEN and CDR2 is SYDVKM in the germline V gene. The germline V and J ends were trimmed by 9 bases and 7 bases, with 15 bases remaining between them. CDR3 length equals 13 residues.

V is TRBV10-3 and J is TRBJ2-7; 8 nucleotides match TRBD2. Trimming took 7 bases from V and 2 from J; bases not matched to a gene: 13. In germline, CDR1 is ENHRY, CDR2 SYGVKD. CDR3 length equals 16 residues. The CDR3 protein is CAINDPTSGGAYEQYF. CDR3 sequence (DNA): TGTGCCATCAATGACCCTACTAGCGGAGGGGCCTACGAGCAGTACTTC.

The CDR3 here is CASSLGLTSTF. DNA for the CDR3: TGTGCCAGCAGCTTAGGACTCACCAGCACCTTC. This chain links TRBV5-4 with TRBJ1-2; no clear D gene. The CDR3 consists of 11 residues. V was cut by 2 bases and J by 13 bases, with 12 bases left in between. Per the germline V gene, CDR1 is SGHNT and CDR2 is YYREEE (reference sequence).

The chain is built from TRBV18 and TRBJ1-6; D not resolved. The CDR3 sequence is 15 residues long. V lost 2 bases and J lost 9, with 14 bases in between. CDR1 and CDR2 from the germline V gene are KGHSH and LQKENI. CDR3 residues: CASSPGRPITSPLHF. The CDR3 nucleotides are TGTGCCAGCTCACCAGGGCGCCCCATCACTTCACCCCTCCACTTT.

This clone has only a few counts. V usage is TRBV2 and J usage is TRBJ2-5; 7 bases are shared with TRBD2. The CDR3 sequence is 14 residues long. From germline, CDR1 is SNHLY and CDR2 FYNNEI. With V trimmed by 6 bases and J by 5 bases, 9 bases remained unmatched. CDR3 nucleotide sequence: TGTGCCAGCAGGGGGGACTACCGGGGGGAGACCCAGTACTTC. Its translation is CASRGDYRGETQYF.

In this sample, this clone turned up a few times. This chain joins TRBV28 and TRBJ2-2, with 8 bases lining up with TRBD2. Germline loops: CDR1 MDHEN, CDR2 SYDVKM. Trimming at V came to 10 bases and at J to 4 bases, leaving 14 bases not matched to a gene. The length of the CDR3 is 16 residues. The CDR3 nucleotides are TGTGCCACACGGGATCGGGAGGGCCCAGGCACCGGGGAGCTGTTTTTT. The encoded protein is CATRDREGPGTGELFF. Full variable domain (rest looked up from reference TRBV28 and TRBJ2-2): DVKVTQSSRYLVKRTGEKVFLECVQDMDHENMFWYRQDPGLGLRLIYFSYDVKMKEKGDIPEGYSVSREKKERFSLILESASTNQTSMYLCATRDREGPGTGELFFGEGSRLTVL.

This chain connects TRBV5-1 to TRBJ1-6; D may be TRBD1 (6 bases). This CDR3 region has 13 residues. The germline CDR1 and CDR2 sequences are SGHRS and YFSETQ. V lost 3 bases to trimming and J lost 7 bases, with 8 bases between them. Here the CDR3 reads CASSSGANSPLHF. In nucleotides, the CDR3 is TGCGCCAGCAGCTCAGGGGCCAATTCACCCCTCCACTTT.